A single TCR beta chain is shown here with its context. These data originate in a study of beta chain features in type 1 diabetes. Expressed TCRB transcripts were sequenced because the isolated RNA had all been reverse transcribed beforehand. Using immunoSEQ multiplex PCR, the repertoire was profiled, and TCRdb retains in-frame clones only, with some absent. The sample includes 130,000 to 150,000 clones, around a tenth of them seen just once. Germline V gene data show CDR1 as GTSNPN and CDR2 as SVGIG (reference sequence). V gave up 0 bases and J gave up 6 bases, with 16 bases separating them. The CDR3 loop spans 15 amino acids.

Material for sequencing was central memory CD4+ T cells from blood. The source of this sequence is a man younger than 30 in good health. V and J are TRBV30 and TRBJ2-3; TRBD1 is a possible D gene (6 bases). In nucleotides, the CDR3 is TGTGCCTGGAGTGTTGGTAGGGGCCAGGGGGATACGCAGTATTTT. Translated, it gives CAWSVGRGQGDTQYF.